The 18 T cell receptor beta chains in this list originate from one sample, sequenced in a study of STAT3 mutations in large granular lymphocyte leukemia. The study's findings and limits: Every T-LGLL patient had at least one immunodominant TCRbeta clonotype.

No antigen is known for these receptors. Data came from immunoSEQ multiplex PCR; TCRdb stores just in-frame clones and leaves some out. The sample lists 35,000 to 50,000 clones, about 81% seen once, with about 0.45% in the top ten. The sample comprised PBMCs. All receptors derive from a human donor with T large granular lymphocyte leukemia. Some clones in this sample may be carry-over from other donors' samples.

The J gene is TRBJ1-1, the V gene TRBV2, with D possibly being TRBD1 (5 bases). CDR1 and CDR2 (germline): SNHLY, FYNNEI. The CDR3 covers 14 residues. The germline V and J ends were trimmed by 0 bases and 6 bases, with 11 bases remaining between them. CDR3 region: CASSEALGGAEAFF. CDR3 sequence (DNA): TGTGCCAGCAGTGAAGCGCTTGGAGGGGCTGAAGCTTTCTTT.

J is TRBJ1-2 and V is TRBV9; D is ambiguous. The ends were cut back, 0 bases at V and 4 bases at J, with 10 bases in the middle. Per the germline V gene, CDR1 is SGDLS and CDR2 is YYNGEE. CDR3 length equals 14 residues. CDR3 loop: CASSVGTTGYGYTF. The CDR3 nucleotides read TGTGCCAGCAGCGTAGGTACGACGGGCTATGGCTACACCTTC.

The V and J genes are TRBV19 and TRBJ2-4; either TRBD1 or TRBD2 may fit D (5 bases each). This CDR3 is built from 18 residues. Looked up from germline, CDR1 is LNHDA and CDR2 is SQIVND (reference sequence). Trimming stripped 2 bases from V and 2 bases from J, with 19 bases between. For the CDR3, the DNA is TGTGCCAGTAGTATACGGGACCGTGGAGAGAGGACCAAAAACATTCAGTACTTC. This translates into CASSIRDRGERTKNIQYF.

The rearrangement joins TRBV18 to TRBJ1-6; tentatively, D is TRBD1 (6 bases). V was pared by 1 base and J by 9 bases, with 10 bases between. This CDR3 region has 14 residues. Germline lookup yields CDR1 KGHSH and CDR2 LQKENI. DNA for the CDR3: TGTGCCAGCTCACCACTGGGGGGCGGTTCACCCCTCCACTTT. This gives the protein CASSPLGGGSPLHF.

The CDR3, as DNA: TGTGCCATCATGGCTAGCGGGGGGCAAGAGACCCAGTACTTC. Its protein product is CAIMASGGQETQYF. This chain links TRBV10-3 with TRBJ2-5, with 11 nucleotides matching TRBD2. This CDR3 is built from 14 residues. Germline V gene sequence: CDR1 ENHRY, CDR2 SYGVKD. The ends lost 7 bases at V and 2 bases at J; junction bases unmatched: 3.

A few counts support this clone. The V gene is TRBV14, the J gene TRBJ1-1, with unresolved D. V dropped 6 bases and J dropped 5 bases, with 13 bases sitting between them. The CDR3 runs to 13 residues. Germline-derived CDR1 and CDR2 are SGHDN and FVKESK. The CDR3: CASRKGIATEAFF. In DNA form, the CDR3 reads TGTGCCAGCAGAAAAGGTATAGCTACTGAAGCTTTCTTT.

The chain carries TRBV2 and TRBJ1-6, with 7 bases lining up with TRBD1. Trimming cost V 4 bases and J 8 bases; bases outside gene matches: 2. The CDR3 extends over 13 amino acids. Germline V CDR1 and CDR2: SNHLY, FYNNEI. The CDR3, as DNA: TGTGCCAGCAGTGGGGACAGAGATTCACCCCTCCACTTT. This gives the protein CASSGDRDSPLHF.

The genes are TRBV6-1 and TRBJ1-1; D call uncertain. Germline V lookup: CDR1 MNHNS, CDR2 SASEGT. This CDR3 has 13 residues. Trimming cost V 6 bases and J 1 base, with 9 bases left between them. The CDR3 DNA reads TGTGCCAGCAGCGGGAGCGGGAACACTGAAGCTTTCTTT. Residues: CASSGSGNTEAFF.

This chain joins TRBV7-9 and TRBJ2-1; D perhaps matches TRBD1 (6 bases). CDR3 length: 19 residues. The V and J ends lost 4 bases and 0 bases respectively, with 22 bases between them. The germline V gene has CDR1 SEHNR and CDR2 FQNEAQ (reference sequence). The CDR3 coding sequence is TGTGCCAGCAGCTCAACGAAATCCGGGACACGGAGCTCCTACAATGAGCAGTTCTTC. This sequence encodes CASSSTKSGTRSSYNEQFF.

The CDR3 DNA is TGTGCCAGCAGCCCGATATCGCTGAATGAGCAGTTCTTC. Encoded protein: CASSPISLNEQFF. The chain combines TRBV7-9 with TRBJ2-1; no definite D call. Trimming removed 5 bases from V and 7 bases from J, with 12 bases in between. The length of the CDR3 is 13 residues. Germline V gene lookup returns CDR1 SEHNR and CDR2 FQNEAQ (reference sequence).

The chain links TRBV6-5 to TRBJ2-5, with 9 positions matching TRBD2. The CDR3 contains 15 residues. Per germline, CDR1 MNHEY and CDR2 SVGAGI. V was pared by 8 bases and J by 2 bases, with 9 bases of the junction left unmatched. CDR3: CASAAGGATQETQYF. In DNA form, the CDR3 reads TGTGCCAGCGCCGCGGGGGGGGCGACTCAAGAGACCCAGTACTTC.

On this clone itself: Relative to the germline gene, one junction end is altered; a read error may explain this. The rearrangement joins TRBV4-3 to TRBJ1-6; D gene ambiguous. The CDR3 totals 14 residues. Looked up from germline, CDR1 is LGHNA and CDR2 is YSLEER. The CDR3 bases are TGCGCCAACAGCCAAGATTACGGGATTTCACCCCTCCACTTT. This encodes CANSQDYGISPLHF.

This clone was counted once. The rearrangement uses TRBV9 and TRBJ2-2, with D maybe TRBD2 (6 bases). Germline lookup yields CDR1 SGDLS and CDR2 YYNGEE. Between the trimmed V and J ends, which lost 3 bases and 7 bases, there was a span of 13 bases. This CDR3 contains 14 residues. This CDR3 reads CASSEWGENGELFF. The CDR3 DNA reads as TGTGCCAGCAGCGAGTGGGGGGAAAACGGGGAGCTGTTTTTT. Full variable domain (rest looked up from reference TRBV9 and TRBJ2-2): DSGVTQTPKHLITATGQRVTLRCSPRSGDLSVYWYQQSLDQGLQFLIQYYNGEERAKGNILERFSAQQFPDLHSELNLSSLELGDSALYFCASSEWGENGELFFGEGSRLTVL.

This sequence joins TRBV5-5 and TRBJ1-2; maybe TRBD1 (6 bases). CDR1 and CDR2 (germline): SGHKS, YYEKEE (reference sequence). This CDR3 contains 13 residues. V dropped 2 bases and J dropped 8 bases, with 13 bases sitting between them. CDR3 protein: CASSLQGASGYTF. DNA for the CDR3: TGTGCCAGCAGCTTACAGGGAGCTAGCGGCTACACCTTC.

The CDR3 coding sequence is TGTGCCAGCAGCCCGGACAGTAATAATTCACCCCTCCACTTT. It encodes CASSPDSNNSPLHF. The rearrangement links TRBV13 to TRBJ1-6; maybe TRBD1 (6 bases). V was trimmed by 5 bases and J by 5 bases, leaving 10 bases between them. From germline, CDR1 is PRHDT and CDR2 FYEKMQ (reference sequence). The CDR3 consists of 14 residues.

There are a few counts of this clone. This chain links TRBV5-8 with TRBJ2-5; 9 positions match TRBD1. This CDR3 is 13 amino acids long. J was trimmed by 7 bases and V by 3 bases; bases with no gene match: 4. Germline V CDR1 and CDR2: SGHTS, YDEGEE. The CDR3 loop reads CASSSGQGGTQYF. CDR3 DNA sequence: TGTGCCAGCAGCTCGGGACAGGGTGGGACCCAGTACTTC.

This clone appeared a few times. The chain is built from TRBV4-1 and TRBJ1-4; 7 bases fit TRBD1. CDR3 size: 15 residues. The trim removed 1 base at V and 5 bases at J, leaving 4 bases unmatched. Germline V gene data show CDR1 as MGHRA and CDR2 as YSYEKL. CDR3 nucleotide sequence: TGCGCCAGCAGCCAAGCGGCAGGGGGAAATGAAAAACTGTTTTTT. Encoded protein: CASSQAAGGNEKLFF.

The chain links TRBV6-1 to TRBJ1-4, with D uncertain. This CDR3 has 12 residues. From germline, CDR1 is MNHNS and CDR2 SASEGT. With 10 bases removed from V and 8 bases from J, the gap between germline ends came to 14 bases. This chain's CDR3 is CATNRPTEKLFF. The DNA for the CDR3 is TGTGCCACCAACCGCCCGACCGAAAAACTGTTTTTT.